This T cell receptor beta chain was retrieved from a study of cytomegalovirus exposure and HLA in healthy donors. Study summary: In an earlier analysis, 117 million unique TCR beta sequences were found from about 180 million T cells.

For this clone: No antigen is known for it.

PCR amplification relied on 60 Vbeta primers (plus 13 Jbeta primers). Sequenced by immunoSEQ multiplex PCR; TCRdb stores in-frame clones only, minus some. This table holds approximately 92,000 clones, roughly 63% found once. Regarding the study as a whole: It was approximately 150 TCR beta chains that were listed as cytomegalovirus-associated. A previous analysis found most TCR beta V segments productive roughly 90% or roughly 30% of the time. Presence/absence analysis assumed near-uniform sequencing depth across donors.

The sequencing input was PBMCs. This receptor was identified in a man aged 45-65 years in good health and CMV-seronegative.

CDR3 DNA: TGTGCCAGCAGTGAGAGTGGGAGGGAGCCCCAGCATTTT. Protein: CASSESGREPQHF. The chain has TRBV6-1 and TRBJ1-5, with no clear D. CDR1 is MNHNS, CDR2 SASEGT, per germline. The length of the CDR3 is 13 residues. Trimming stripped 3 bases from V and 8 bases from J, with 11 bases between.